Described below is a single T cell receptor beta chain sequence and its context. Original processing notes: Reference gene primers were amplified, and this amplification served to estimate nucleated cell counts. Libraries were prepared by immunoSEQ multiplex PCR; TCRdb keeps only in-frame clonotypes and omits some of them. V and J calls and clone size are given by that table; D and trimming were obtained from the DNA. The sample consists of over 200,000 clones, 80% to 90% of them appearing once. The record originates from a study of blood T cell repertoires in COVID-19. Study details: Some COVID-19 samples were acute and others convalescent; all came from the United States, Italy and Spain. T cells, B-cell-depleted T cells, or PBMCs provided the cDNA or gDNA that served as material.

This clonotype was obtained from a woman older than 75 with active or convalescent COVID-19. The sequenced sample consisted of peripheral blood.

The CDR3 DNA follows: TGTGCCAGCTCACCGGGACAGCAAATATATGGCTACACCTTC. Translating gives CASSPGQQIYGYTF. The V and J genes are TRBV18 and TRBJ1-2; TRBD1 matches 7 bases. The CDR3 runs 14 residues. Germline V gene sequence: CDR1 KGHSH, CDR2 LQKENI. After removal of 3 bases from V and 5 bases from J, the junction contained 6 bases not matched to a gene. Supplemented by reference TRBV18 and TRBJ1-2, the full variable domain reads NAGVMQNPRHLVRRRGQEARLRCSPMKGHSHVYWYRQLPEEGLKFMVYLQKENIIDESGMPKERFSAEFPKEGPSILRIQQVVRGDSAAYFCASSPGQQIYGYTFGSGTRLTVV.